These 11 T cell receptor beta chains share one sample of origin, sequenced in a study of regulatory T cells in long-lasting Graves disease. Time point meaning: newly diagnosed GD, antithyroid drugs for less than 3 months. With RNA extracted from PBMCs as input, the TCR library was made. Libraries of TCR beta came from iRepertoire HTBI primers plus Arm-PCR of CDR3 regions. TCRdb analysed the multiplex PCR reads with MiXCR anew, one entry per CDR3 protein. This sample yields approximately 350,000 distinct CDR3 sequences, of which 16% are seen a single time; 25% to 30% belongs to the top ten. These data were also reused for a study on T cells in Graves' hyperthyroidism and ophthalmopathy.

The sample was peripheral blood mononuclear cells (PBMCs), taken at new diagnosis, from a patient treated with antithyroid drugs. The receptors were sampled from a middle-aged man with Graves disease.

This clonotype occurred many times. The CDR3 DNA is TGTGCCAGCAGTTGGATGACAGGGGTAGGGACCGGGGAGCTGTTTTTT. It specifies CASSWMTGVGTGELFF. J is TRBJ2-2 and V is TRBV12-3 or TRBV12-4, with 8 bases matching TRBD1. The CDR3 contains 16 residues. V lost 4 bases, J lost 5 bases, and 9 bases stayed unmatched.

Many counts were recorded for this clonotype. V usage is TRBV7-9 and J usage is TRBJ2-2; 8 bases line up with TRBD2. CDR3 size: 14 residues. Trimming at V came to 5 bases and at J to 4 bases, leaving 3 bases not matched to a gene. CDR1 is SEHNR and CDR2 is FQNEAQ in the germline V gene (reference sequence). Here the CDR3 DNA reads TGTGCCAGCAGCCCCGGGAGGGTCACCGGGGAGCTGTTTTTT. Residues: CASSPGRVTGELFF.

This clonotype was recorded a few times. This sequence joins TRBV20-1 and TRBJ2-1, with D unresolved. Trimming took 3 bases from V and 10 from J, leaving 22 bases between them. Per germline, CDR1 DFQATT and CDR2 SNEGSKA (reference sequence). This CDR3 spans 15 amino acids. The CDR3 DNA is TGCAGTGCTAGCGACCCCGGTAGGTTTGCCGCCGAGCAGTTCTTC. The encoded protein is CSASDPGRFAAEQFF.

The chain recombines TRBV6-1 with TRBJ1-5, with D possibly matching TRBD1 (5 bases). The germline CDR1 and CDR2 sequences are MNHNS and SASEGT. V was cut by 7 bases and J by 0 bases, with 13 bases left in between. The CDR3 extends over 15 amino acids. The CDR3 DNA reads TGTGCCAGCAATAGACAGCTAAATAGCAATCAGCCCCAGCATTTT. It is translated as CASNRQLNSNQPQHF.

This clonotype occurred a few times. The chain joins TRBV14 to TRBJ2-3, with a weak D call TRBD1 (5 bases). The CDR3 is 16 amino acids. Germline assignment: CDR1 SGHDN and CDR2 FVKESK. Trimming pared 4 bases from V and 1 base from J, leaving 15 bases between. The CDR3 loop is CASSPSDTTRTDTQYF. CDR3 in DNA: TGTGCCAGCAGCCCTTCGGACACCACTCGCACAGATACGCAGTATTTT.

The CDR3 protein is CAIRKDSGNTIYF. The CDR3 DNA follows: TGTGCCATCCGAAAGGACTCTGGAAACACCATATATTTT. V and J are TRBV10-3 and TRBJ1-3, with D unresolved. The length of the CDR3 is 13 residues. The V gene's germline CDR1 is ENHRY and CDR2 SYGVKD. V lost 8 bases, J lost 0 bases, and 8 bases lay in between.

This clonotype was seen repeatedly, ten times or more. This chain links TRBV7-2 with TRBJ2-5; TRBD2 agrees at 7 bases. With V trimmed by 3 bases and J by 2 bases, 3 bases remained unmatched. From germline, CDR1 is SGHTA and CDR2 FQGNSA. CDR3 size: 14 residues. CDR3 sequence: CASSFNSGQETQYF. The CDR3 DNA reads TGTGCCAGCAGCTTTAATAGCGGGCAAGAGACCCAGTACTTC. Supplemented by reference TRBV7-2 and TRBJ2-5, the full variable domain reads GAGVSQSPSNKVTEKGKDVELRCDPISGHTALYWYRQSLGQGLEFLIYFQGNSAPDKSGLPSDRFSAERTGGSVSTLTIQRTQQEDSAVYLCASSFNSGQETQYFGPGTRLLVL.

Of note for this clonotype: A clone one base away is much larger, so this may be a read error. The chain carries TRBV7-2 and TRBJ2-5; the match to TRBD2 covers 14 bases. Per germline, CDR1 SGHTA and CDR2 FQGNSA. The length of the CDR3 is 16 residues. Here the CDR3 reads CASSPGLAGGWETRYF. CDR3 coding DNA: TGTGCCAGCAGCCCCGGACTAGCGGGGGGTTGGGAGACCCGGTACTTC.

Only a few counts were recorded for this clonotype. The chain has TRBV24-1 and TRBJ2-1; 10 bases line up with TRBD2. This CDR3 contains 16 residues. Germline values: CDR1 KGHDR, CDR2 SFDVKD. V was clipped by 6 bases and J by 9 bases; unmatched bases: 13. The DNA of the CDR3 is TGTGCCACCAGTTCTCCAGCGGGGGGGACCCCCGGTGAGCAGTTCTTC. Its translation: CATSSPAGGTPGEQFF.

This chain links TRBV10-3 with TRBJ2-5; D perhaps matches TRBD2 (6 bases). Trimming took 6 bases from V and 2 from J, leaving 13 bases between them. Germline CDR1 and CDR2: ENHRY and SYGVKD. The CDR3 has 14 residues. In nucleotides, the CDR3 is TGTGCCATCAGCCAACTAGCAACACAAGAGACCCAGTACTTC. This gives the protein CAISQLATQETQYF.

This clonotype was found many times. The chain is built from TRBV7-3 and TRBJ1-5, with D hard to call. V lost 5 bases to trimming and J lost 1 base, with 21 bases between them. Germline CDR1 and CDR2: SGHTA and FQGTGA. The CDR3 totals 18 residues. Here the CDR3 reads CASSRHLGRITSNQPQHF. The CDR3 DNA sequence: TGTGCCAGCAGCCGACACTTAGGACGTATAACGAGCAATCAGCCCCAGCATTTT. The variable domain in full, with the rest retrieved from reference TRBV7-3 and TRBJ1-5, is GAGVSQTPSNKVTEKGKYVELRCDPISGHTALYWYRQSLGQGPEFLIYFQGTGAADDSGLPNDRFFAVRPEGSVSTLKIQRTERGDSAVYLCASSRHLGRITSNQPQHFGDGTRLSIL.